This entry lists 19 T cell receptor beta chains sequenced from one sample in a study of shared clonotypes between healthy human individuals. Generated by immunoSEQ multiplex PCR, the TCRdb table keeps only in-frame clones and is missing some. The sample carries 450,000 to 500,000 clones, 78% recorded once. Sample: PBMCs. The receptors derive from a woman in her forties in good health. Some clones in this sample may be carry-over from other donors' samples.

The chain has TRBV5-8 and TRBJ1-5, with D unclear. The germline V gene encodes CDR1 SGHTS and CDR2 YDEGEE. The length of the CDR3 is 15 residues. V was pared by 2 bases and J by 3 bases, with 12 bases between. The CDR3 DNA is TGTGCCAGCAGCTTTTCCTTTGATATCAATCAGCCCCAGCATTTT. Amino acids: CASSFSFDINQPQHF.

This chain connects TRBV19 to TRBJ1-1, with D possibly being TRBD1 (6 bases). CDR1 LNHDA and CDR2 SQIVND come from the germline V gene (reference sequence). The ends were cut back, 10 bases at V and 0 bases at J, with 9 bases in the middle. The length of the CDR3 is 12 residues. The CDR3 nucleotides read TGTGCCATCCAGGGGTTGAACACTGAAGCTTTCTTT. Residues: CAIQGLNTEAFF.

The rearrangement uses TRBV10-3 and TRBJ2-1; TRBD1 agrees at 8 bases. The germline gives CDR1 ENHRY, CDR2 SYGVKD. V trimming: 5 bases; J trimming: 5 bases; junction bases outside the gene matches: 8. The CDR3 is 15 amino acids. The CDR3 DNA follows: TGTGCCATCAGTAGCACAGGGGGTCAAAACAATGAGCAGTTCTTC. This gives the protein CAISSTGGQNNEQFF.

The V gene is TRBV30, the J gene TRBJ1-3; D gene uncertain. The CDR3 is 14 residues long. V was shortened by 4 bases and J by 0 bases, with 10 bases between the two germline ends. Germline CDR1 and CDR2: GTSNPN and SVGIG (reference sequence). The CDR3 spells CAWKIRGSGNTIYF. As DNA, the CDR3 is TGTGCCTGGAAGATCCGAGGCTCTGGAAACACCATATATTTT. Supplemented by reference TRBV30 and TRBJ1-3, the full variable domain reads SQTIHQWPATLVQPVGSPLSLECTVEGTSNPNLYWYRQAAGRGLQLLFYSVGIGQISSEVPQNLSASRPQDRQFILSSKKLLLSDSGFYLCAWKIRGSGNTIYFGEGSWLTVV.

This clone was counted only a few times. CDR3 loop: CASSPGLAGANVLTF. The CDR3 region has the DNA TGTGCCAGCTCACCAGGGTTGGCTGGGGCCAACGTCCTGACTTTC. The chain is built from TRBV18 and TRBJ2-6; no reliable D call. Deletions cut 2 bases from V and 2 bases from J, with 7 bases between. Germline CDR1 reads KGHSH; CDR2 reads LQKENI. The CDR3 covers 15 residues.

CDR3 nucleotides: TGTGCCAGCAGCCTTTATATCAACGGGGACCTCAGCAGCACAGATACGCAGTATTTT. Translating gives CASSLYINGDLSSTDTQYF. The chain joins TRBV7-9 to TRBJ2-3; D tentatively fits TRBD1 or TRBD2 (5 bases each). This CDR3 contains 19 residues. Germline V gives CDR1 SEHNR, CDR2 FQNEAQ (reference sequence). The V end was cut by 5 bases, the J end by 0 bases, with 24 bases between.

The chain links TRBV6-5 to TRBJ2-7, with D perhaps being TRBD1 or TRBD2 (5 bases each). V was clipped by 0 bases and J by 7 bases, with 16 bases between them. The CDR3 covers 15 residues. Germline V lookup: CDR1 MNHEY, CDR2 SVGAGI. CDR3 region: CASSYSGTAGREQYF. The CDR3 DNA reads as TGTGCCAGCAGTTACTCGGGGACGGCTGGGCGGGAGCAGTACTTC.

V gene TRBV4-3 combines with J gene TRBJ2-5; a possible D gene is TRBD2 (6 bases). The CDR3 is 16 residues long. The V gene lost 0 bases and the J gene lost 5 bases, with 16 bases spanning the gap. Germline CDR1 reads LGHNA; CDR2 reads YSLEER. The CDR3 reads CASSQDPGASAETQYF. As DNA, the CDR3 is TGCGCCAGCAGCCAAGATCCCGGAGCTAGCGCCGAGACCCAGTACTTC.

The chain joins TRBV18 to TRBJ2-3, with 12 bases that match TRBD2. The CDR3 is 16 amino acids. Per the germline V gene, CDR1 is KGHSH and CDR2 is LQKENI. Trimming took 3 bases from V and 3 from J; bases not matched to a gene: 4. The CDR3 loop is CASSPLAGGWTDTQYF. The CDR3 coding sequence is TGTGCCAGCTCACCGCTAGCGGGAGGGTGGACAGATACGCAGTATTTT.

In DNA, the CDR3 is TGTGCCATCAGTGACTGGGACAGTAGCTCCTACGAGCAGTACTTC. Its translation: CAISDWDSSSYEQYF. The V and J genes are TRBV10-3 and TRBJ2-7, with TRBD1 matching 7 bases. CDR1 is ENHRY and CDR2 is SYGVKD in the germline V gene. The V segment lost 3 bases and the J segment 0 bases; nucleotides outside the gene matches: 5. The CDR3 consists of 15 residues.

The chain carries TRBV15 and TRBJ1-3; TRBD1 might be the D (5 bases). The CDR3 has 15 amino acids. Trimming shortened V by 3 bases and J by 0 bases, and 9 bases separated the two germline ends. The germline gives CDR1 LNHNV, CDR2 YYDKDF (reference sequence). The CDR3 sequence is CATSRDMSSGNTIYF. CDR3 sequence (DNA): TGTGCCACCAGCAGGGACATGAGCTCTGGAAACACCATATATTTT.

For this clone: A clone one base away is much larger, so this may be a read error. The chain is built from TRBV5-1 and TRBJ2-3; TRBD1 might be the D (5 bases). The CDR3 length is 14 residues. Germline V gene data show CDR1 as SGHRS and CDR2 as YFSETQ. V was pared by 3 bases and J by 6 bases, with 14 bases between. CDR3 loop: CASSSGQTADTQYF. DNA for the CDR3: TGCGCCAGCAGCTCAGGGCAGACGGCGGATACGCAGTATTTT.

This clone was recorded only once. This chain links TRBV7-9 with TRBJ1-4, with a weak D call TRBD1 (6 bases). CDR3 length: 14 residues. The ends were cut back, 10 bases at V and 5 bases at J, with 17 bases in the middle. Germline-derived CDR1 and CDR2 are SEHNR and FQNEAQ (reference sequence). CDR3 coding DNA: TGTGCCACCCTTTTGGGGGGCTCCAATGAAAAACTGTTTTTT. It encodes CATLLGGSNEKLFF.

Concerning this clone itself: This same CDR3 is encoded by further DNA sequences in the sample. The V call is TRBV2, the J call TRBJ1-4, with D unresolved. The V end lost 1 base, the J end lost 5 bases, and 11 bases lay between the germline ends. The CDR3 length is 15 residues. The germline CDR1 and CDR2 sequences are SNHLY and FYNNEI. The chain's CDR3 is CASSEDGGRNEKLFF. CDR3 DNA: TGTGCCAGCAGTGAAGATGGAGGGCGAAATGAAAAACTGTTTTTT.

This chain uses TRBV5-5 with TRBJ1-1; perhaps TRBD1 as D (5 bases). V lost 1 base and J lost 2, with 9 bases in between. This CDR3 comprises 14 residues. From germline, CDR1 is SGHKS and CDR2 YYEKEE (reference sequence). The CDR3 sequence: CASSLLRGNTEAFF. CDR3 nucleotides: TGTGCCAGCAGCTTGTTGAGGGGAAACACTGAAGCTTTCTTT.

V and J are TRBV6-6 and TRBJ2-2; 8 nucleotides align to TRBD1. Trimming removed 6 bases from V and 1 base from J; junction bases left unmatched: 4. CDR1 is MNHNY and CDR2 is SVGAGI in the germline V gene (reference sequence). The CDR3 is 15 residues long. CDR3 protein: CASRHRGLNTGELFF. CDR3 in DNA: TGTGCCAGCAGGCACAGGGGGTTGAACACCGGGGAGCTGTTTTTT.

As regards this clone: The sample holds other DNA sequences that translate to the same CDR3. The CDR3 DNA sequence: TGCGCCAGCAGCTTGGAGTCTCCTAACTATGGCTACACCTTC. Translating it yields CASSLESPNYGYTF. The chain has TRBV5-1 and TRBJ1-2; D is unclear. The CDR3 runs 14 residues. Germline CDR1 and CDR2: SGHRS and YFSETQ. V was shortened by 0 bases and J by 0 bases, with 6 bases between the two germline ends.

The chain joins TRBV9 to TRBJ2-7; D gene unclear. This CDR3 is 13 amino acids long. V was clipped by 0 bases and J by 4 bases, with 8 bases between them. From germline, CDR1 is SGDLS and CDR2 YYNGEE. The CDR3 loop reads CASSVAHEYEQYF. The CDR3 nucleotides read TGTGCCAGCAGCGTAGCTCACGAGTACGAGCAGTACTTC.

This clone was recorded at least ten times. The genes are TRBV14 and TRBJ2-1, with 11 positions matching TRBD2. V was clipped by 4 bases and J by 5 bases; unmatched bases: 7. CDR1 and CDR2 (germline): SGHDN, FVKESK. The CDR3 length is 16 residues. In DNA form, the CDR3 reads TGTGCCAGCAGCCGAGAGGGACTAGCGGAGCACAATGAGCAGTTCTTC. Protein: CASSREGLAEHNEQFF.